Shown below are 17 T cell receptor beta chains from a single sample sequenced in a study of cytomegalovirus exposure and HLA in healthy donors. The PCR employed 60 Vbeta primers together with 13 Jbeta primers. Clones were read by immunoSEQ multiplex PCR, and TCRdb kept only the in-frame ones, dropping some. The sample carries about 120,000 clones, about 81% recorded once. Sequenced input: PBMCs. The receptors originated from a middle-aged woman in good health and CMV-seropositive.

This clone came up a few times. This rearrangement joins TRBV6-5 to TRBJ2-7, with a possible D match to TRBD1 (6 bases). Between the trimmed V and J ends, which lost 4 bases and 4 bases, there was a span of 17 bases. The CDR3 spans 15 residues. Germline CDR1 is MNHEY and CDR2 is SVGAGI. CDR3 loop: CASSLVFGQGYEQYF. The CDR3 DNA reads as TGTGCCAGCAGTTTAGTTTTCGGGCAGGGGTACGAGCAGTACTTC.

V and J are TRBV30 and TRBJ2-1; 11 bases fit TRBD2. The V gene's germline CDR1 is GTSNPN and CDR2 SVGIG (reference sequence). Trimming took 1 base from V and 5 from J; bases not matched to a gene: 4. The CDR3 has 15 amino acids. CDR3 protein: CAWSEVGLADNEQFF. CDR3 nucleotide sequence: TGTGCCTGGAGTGAGGTGGGACTAGCGGACAATGAGCAGTTCTTC.

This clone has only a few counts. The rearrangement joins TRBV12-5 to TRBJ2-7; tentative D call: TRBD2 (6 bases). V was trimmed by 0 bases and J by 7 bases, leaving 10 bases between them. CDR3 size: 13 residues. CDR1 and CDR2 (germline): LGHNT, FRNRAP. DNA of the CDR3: TGTGCTAGTGGTTTGGTACCTCGGGGGGAGCAGTACTTC. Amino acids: CASGLVPRGEQYF.

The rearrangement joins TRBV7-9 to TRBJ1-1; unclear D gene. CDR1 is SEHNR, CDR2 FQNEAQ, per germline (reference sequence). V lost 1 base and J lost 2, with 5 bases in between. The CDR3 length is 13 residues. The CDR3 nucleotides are TGTGCCAGCAGCTTAGAACATAACACTGAAGCTTTCTTT. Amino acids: CASSLEHNTEAFF.

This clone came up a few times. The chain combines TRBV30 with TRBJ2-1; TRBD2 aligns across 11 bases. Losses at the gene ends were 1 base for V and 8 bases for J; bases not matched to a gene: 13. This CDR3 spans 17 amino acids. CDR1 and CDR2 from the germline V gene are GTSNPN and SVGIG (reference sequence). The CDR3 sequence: CAWSGFSGGGGVDEQFF. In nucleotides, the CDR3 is TGTGCCTGGAGTGGCTTTAGCGGGGGGGGCGGGGTCGATGAGCAGTTCTTC.

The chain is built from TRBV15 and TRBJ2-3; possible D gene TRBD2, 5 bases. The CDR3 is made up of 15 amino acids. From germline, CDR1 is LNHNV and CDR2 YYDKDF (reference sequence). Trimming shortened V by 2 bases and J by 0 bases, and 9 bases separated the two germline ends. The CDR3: CATSRIGESTDTQYF. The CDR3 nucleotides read TGTGCCACCAGCAGAATTGGGGAGAGCACAGATACGCAGTATTTT.

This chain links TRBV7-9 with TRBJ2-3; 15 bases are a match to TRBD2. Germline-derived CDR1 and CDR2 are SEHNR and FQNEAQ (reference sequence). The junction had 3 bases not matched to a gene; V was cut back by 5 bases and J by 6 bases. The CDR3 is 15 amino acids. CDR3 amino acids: CASSPGTSGGDTQYF. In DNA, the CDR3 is TGTGCCAGCAGCCCAGGGACTAGCGGGGGGGATACGCAGTATTTT.

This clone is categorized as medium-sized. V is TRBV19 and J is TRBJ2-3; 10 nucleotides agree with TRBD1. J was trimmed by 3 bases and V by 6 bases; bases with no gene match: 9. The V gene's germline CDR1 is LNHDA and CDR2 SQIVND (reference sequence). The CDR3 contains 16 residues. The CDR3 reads CASSHMPGQGTDTQYF. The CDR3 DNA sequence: TGTGCCAGTAGCCATATGCCGGGACAGGGGACAGATACGCAGTATTTT.

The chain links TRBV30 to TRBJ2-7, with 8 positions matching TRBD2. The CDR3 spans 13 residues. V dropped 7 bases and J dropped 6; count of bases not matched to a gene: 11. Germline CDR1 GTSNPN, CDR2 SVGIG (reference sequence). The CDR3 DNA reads TGTGCCTTCTCGACTAGCGCCAGTGGCGAGCAGTACTTC. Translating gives CAFSTSASGEQYF.

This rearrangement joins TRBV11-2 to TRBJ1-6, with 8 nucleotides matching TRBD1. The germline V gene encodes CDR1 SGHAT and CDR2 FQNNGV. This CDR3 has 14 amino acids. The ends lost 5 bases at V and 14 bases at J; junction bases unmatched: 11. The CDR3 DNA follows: TGTGCCAGCAGCCCCGTAAGCCTGACAGGGGCCCTCCACTTT. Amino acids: CASSPVSLTGALHF.

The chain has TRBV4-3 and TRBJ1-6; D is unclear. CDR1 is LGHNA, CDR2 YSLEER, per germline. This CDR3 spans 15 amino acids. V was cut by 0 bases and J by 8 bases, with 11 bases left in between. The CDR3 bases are TGCGCCAGCAGCCAAGAACAATTTGGAGATTCACCCCTCCACTTT. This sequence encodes CASSQEQFGDSPLHF.

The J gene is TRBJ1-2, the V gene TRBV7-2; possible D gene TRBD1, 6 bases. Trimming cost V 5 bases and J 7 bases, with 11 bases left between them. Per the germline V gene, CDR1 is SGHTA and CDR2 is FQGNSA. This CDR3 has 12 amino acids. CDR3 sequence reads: CASSTQGFGYTF. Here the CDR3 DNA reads TGTGCCAGCAGCACACAGGGCTTTGGCTACACCTTC.

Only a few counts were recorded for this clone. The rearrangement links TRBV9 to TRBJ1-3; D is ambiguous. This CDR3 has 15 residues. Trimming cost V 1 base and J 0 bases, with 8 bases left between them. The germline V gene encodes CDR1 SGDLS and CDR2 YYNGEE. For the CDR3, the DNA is TGTGCCAGCAGCGTATCGGGAAGCTCTGGAAACACCATATATTTT. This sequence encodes CASSVSGSSGNTIYF.

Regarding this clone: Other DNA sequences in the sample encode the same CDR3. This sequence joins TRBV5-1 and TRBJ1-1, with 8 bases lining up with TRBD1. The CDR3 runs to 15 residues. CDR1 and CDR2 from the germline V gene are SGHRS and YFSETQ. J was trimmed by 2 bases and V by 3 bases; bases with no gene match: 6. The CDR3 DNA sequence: TGCGCCAGCAGCTGGACCGGGACAGGTAACACTGAAGCTTTCTTT. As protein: CASSWTGTGNTEAFF.

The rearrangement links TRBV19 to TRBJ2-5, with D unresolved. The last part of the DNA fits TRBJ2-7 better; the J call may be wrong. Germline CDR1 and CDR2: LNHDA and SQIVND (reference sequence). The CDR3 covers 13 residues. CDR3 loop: CASSTGSNYEQYF. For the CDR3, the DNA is TGTGCCAGTAGTACCGGGTCCAACTACGAGCAGTACTTC.

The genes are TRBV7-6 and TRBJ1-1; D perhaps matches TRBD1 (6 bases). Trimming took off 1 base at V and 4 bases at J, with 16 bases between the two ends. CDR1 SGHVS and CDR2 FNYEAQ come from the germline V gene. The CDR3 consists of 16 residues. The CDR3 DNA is TGTGCCAGCAGCTTAGAGGGGGTGAATTTAGGCACTGAAGCTTTCTTT. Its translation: CASSLEGVNLGTEAFF.

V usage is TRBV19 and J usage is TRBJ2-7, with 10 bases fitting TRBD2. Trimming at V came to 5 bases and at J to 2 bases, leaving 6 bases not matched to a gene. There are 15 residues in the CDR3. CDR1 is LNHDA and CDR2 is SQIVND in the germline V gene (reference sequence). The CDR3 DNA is TGTGCCAGTAGTCAAGGGGGACTAGCGACCTACGAGCAGTACTTC. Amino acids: CASSQGGLATYEQYF.